The present T cell receptor (beta chain) was sequenced within a study of T cells in localized non-small cell lung cancer. This CDR3 is 13 amino acids long. Germline CDR1 reads KGHSH; CDR2 reads LQKENI. V was shortened by 10 bases and J by 3 bases, with 12 bases between the two germline ends. In regard to this clone: Its cognate antigen is unknown.

Overall study results and limits: Since sequencing was restricted to only one region of the tumor, intratumor heterogeneity remains a possibility.

Sequencing used immunoSEQ multiplex PCR; TCRdb keeps in-frame clones, though not all of them. The table shows about 82,000 clones, with less than 85% occurring only once. The clonotype originates from a man aged 40 to 69 with stage II squamous cell lung carcinoma. Sample: PBMCs, taken before any cancer treatment. The V call is TRBV18, the J call TRBJ1-4; D gene ambiguous. The CDR3 DNA follows: TGTGCCACCTCCGTGGACTCTAATGAAAAACTGTTTTTT. Amino acid sequence: CATSVDSNEKLFF.